This entry lists 21 T cell receptor beta chains sequenced from one sample in a study of cytomegalovirus exposure and HLA in healthy donors. PCR used 60 Vbeta primers and 13 Jbeta primers. The data were produced by immunoSEQ multiplex PCR, yet TCRdb's version contains in-frame clones alone and is incomplete. This listing includes over 40,000 clones. The source material was PBMCs. These receptors were taken from a man aged 25 to 45 in good health and CMV-seronegative.

The rearrangement uses TRBV7-2 and TRBJ1-1; unclear D gene. This CDR3 is built from 13 residues. Germline V gene lookup returns CDR1 SGHTA and CDR2 FQGNSA. V lost 5 bases and J lost 5, with 12 bases in between. The CDR3 loop is CASSRGLGTEAFF. The DNA for the CDR3 is TGTGCCAGCAGCCGTGGACTGGGGACTGAAGCTTTCTTT. Using reference TRBV7-2 and TRBJ1-1 for the parts outside the CDR3, the full variable domain is GAGVSQSPSNKVTEKGKDVELRCDPISGHTALYWYRQSLGQGLEFLIYFQGNSAPDKSGLPSDRFSAERTGGSVSTLTIQRTQQEDSAVYLCASSRGLGTEAFFGQGTRLTVV.

The rearrangement links TRBV5-4 to TRBJ2-7, with D possibly being TRBD1 (5 bases). The V gene lost 0 bases and the J gene lost 3 bases, with 13 bases spanning the gap. The germline V gene has CDR1 SGHNT and CDR2 YYREEE (reference sequence). The length of the CDR3 is 15 residues. This CDR3 is CASSLGPDILYEQYF. As DNA, the CDR3 is TGTGCCAGCAGCTTGGGACCGGACATCCTCTACGAGCAGTACTTC. Looking up the rest from reference TRBV5-4 and TRBJ2-7 gives the full variable domain: ETGVTQSPTHLIKTRGQQVTLRCSSQSGHNTVSWYQQALGQGPQFIFQYYREEENGRGNFPPRFSGLQFPNYSSELNVNALELDDSALYLCASSLGPDILYEQYFGPGTRLTVT.

V and J are TRBV6-4 and TRBJ1-5; TRBD1 is a possible D gene (6 bases). Between the trimmed V and J ends, which lost 3 bases and 6 bases, there was a span of 15 bases. Germline-derived CDR1 and CDR2 are MRHNA and SNTAGT. The CDR3 runs 15 residues. In DNA, the CDR3 is TGTGCCAGCAGTGAGTTCGGGGGCGGGGGTCAGCCCCAGCATTTT. As protein: CASSEFGGGGQPQHF.

The chain couples TRBV10-2 to TRBJ2-1, with 9 bases identical to TRBD1. V was pared by 8 bases and J by 3 bases, with 5 bases of the junction left unmatched. The length of the CDR3 is 14 residues. Germline V lookup: CDR1 WSHSY, CDR2 SAAADI. As DNA, the CDR3 is TGCGCCAGCCTGGGACAGGGAGGCTACAATGAGCAGTTCTTC. Encoded protein: CASLGQGGYNEQFF.

CDR3 region: CASSLRVGETQYF. CDR3 in DNA: TGTGCCAGCAGTTTGAGGGTGGGAGAGACCCAGTACTTC. The V call is TRBV27, the J call TRBJ2-5, with TRBD2 as a possible D gene (5 bases). The V end lost 3 bases, the J end lost 4 bases, and 9 bases lay between the germline ends. Germline loops: CDR1 MNHEY, CDR2 SMNVEV (reference sequence). The CDR3 is made up of 13 amino acids.

This clone is identified as medium-sized (0.01 to 0.1%) from frequency. The V call is TRBV27, the J call TRBJ2-1, with TRBD2 identical over 9 bases. The V gene's germline CDR1 is MNHEY and CDR2 SMNVEV (reference sequence). The CDR3 extends over 15 amino acids. Trimming cost V 3 bases and J 8 bases; bases outside gene matches: 8. The chain's CDR3 is CASSFGASGNYEQFF. CDR3 nucleotide sequence: TGTGCCAGCAGTTTCGGGGCTAGCGGGAACTATGAGCAGTTCTTC.

The rearrangement joins TRBV5-1 to TRBJ2-1; D remains ambiguous. CDR1 is SGHRS, CDR2 YFSETQ, per germline. V was pared by 9 bases and J by 1 base, with 14 bases between. The CDR3 covers 14 residues. The CDR3 DNA follows: TGCGCCACCCGTTTCGAGGATTCCTACAATGAGCAGTTCTTC. Residues: CATRFEDSYNEQFF.

The genes are TRBV7-6 and TRBJ1-2; D is perhaps TRBD1 (5 bases). The CDR3 totals 14 residues. Germline CDR1 and CDR2: SGHVS and FNYEAQ. V gave up 1 base and J gave up 6 bases, with 12 bases separating them. The CDR3 nucleotides read TGTGCCAGCAGCTTAGGGGACTCTGTGCATGGCTACACCTTC. Translating gives CASSLGDSVHGYTF.

The chain is built from TRBV19 and TRBJ1-1; 7 positions agree with TRBD1. The germline gives CDR1 LNHDA, CDR2 SQIVND (reference sequence). Unmatched junction bases numbered 9, after V lost 3 bases and J lost 2 bases. CDR3 length: 16 amino acids. CDR3 loop: CASSILDRVPNTEAFF. In nucleotides, the CDR3 is TGTGCCAGTAGTATTCTAGACAGGGTGCCAAACACTGAAGCTTTCTTT.

The chain is built from TRBV5-8 and TRBJ2-1, with D maybe TRBD1 (5 bases). Germline-derived CDR1 and CDR2 are SGHTS and YDEGEE. This CDR3 is 15 amino acids long. Deletions cut 7 bases from V and 6 bases from J, with 20 bases between. The chain's CDR3 is CASRTEWGGGNEQFF. The CDR3, as DNA: TGTGCCAGCCGAACTGAGTGGGGCGGTGGCAATGAGCAGTTCTTC. Together with reference TRBV5-8 and TRBJ2-1, the CDR3 gives the full variable domain: EAGVTQSPTHLIKTRGQQATLRCSPISGHTSVYWYQQALGLGLQFLLWYDEGEERNRGNFPPRFSGRQFPNYSSELNVNALELEDSALYLCASRTEWGGGNEQFFGPGTRLTVL.

The V gene is TRBV5-1, the J gene TRBJ1-4; possible D gene TRBD1, 5 bases. Germline V CDR1 and CDR2: SGHRS, YFSETQ. Trimming left V 4 bases short and J 13 bases short, with 23 bases between. The CDR3 is 15 amino acids. The CDR3 region is CASSRGTAELGGLFF. The CDR3 DNA is TGCGCCAGCAGCCGGGGGACGGCTGAACTTGGGGGACTGTTTTTT.

The genes are TRBV7-2 and TRBJ2-7; 7 bases are a match to TRBD2. The germline V gene has CDR1 SGHTA and CDR2 FQGNSA. The length of the CDR3 is 14 residues. Trimming cost V 2 bases and J 2 bases; bases outside gene matches: 3. The CDR3 region is CASSLSSGAYEQYF. The CDR3 DNA sequence: TGTGCCAGCAGCTTATCTAGCGGCGCCTACGAGCAGTACTTC.

The rearrangement joins TRBV29-1 to TRBJ1-1; 10 bases are a match to TRBD1. This CDR3 region has 15 residues. The J segment lost 1 base and the V segment lost 6 bases, leaving 8 bases of the junction unmatched. From germline, CDR1 is SQVTM and CDR2 ANQGSEA. The CDR3 loop reads CSVRTGGNPNTEAFF. The CDR3 DNA reads as TGCAGCGTCCGGACAGGGGGTAACCCGAACACTGAAGCTTTCTTT. The full variable domain, with the rest looked up from reference TRBV29-1 and TRBJ1-1, is SAVISQKPSRDICQRGTSLTIQCQVDSQVTMMFWYRQQPGQSLTLIATANQGSEATYESGFVIDKFPISRPNLTFSTLTVSNMSPEDSSIYLCSVRTGGNPNTEAFFGQGTRLTVV.

The chain has TRBV5-1 and TRBJ2-7; 9 nucleotides match TRBD2. Germline values: CDR1 SGHRS, CDR2 YFSETQ. Trimming removed 0 bases from V and 5 bases from J; junction bases left unmatched: 18. This CDR3 spans 19 amino acids. CDR3 residues: CASSLAGISGSHAVDEQYF. In nucleotides, the CDR3 is TGCGCCAGCAGCTTGGCCGGTATTAGCGGGAGTCACGCTGTGGACGAGCAGTACTTC.

This chain uses TRBV7-2 with TRBJ1-5; D not certain. The CDR3 loop spans 14 amino acids. From germline, CDR1 is SGHTA and CDR2 FQGNSA. The V gene lost 2 bases and the J gene lost 6 bases, with 11 bases spanning the gap. CDR3: CASSLWPDGQPQHF. For the CDR3, the DNA is TGTGCCAGCAGCTTATGGCCAGATGGTCAGCCCCAGCATTTT.

The chain uses TRBV5-6 and TRBJ1-6; the match to TRBD1 covers 7 bases. This CDR3 region has 15 residues. After removal of 6 bases from V and 5 bases from J, the junction contained 8 bases not matched to a gene. The germline gives CDR1 SGHDT, CDR2 YYEEEE. The CDR3 loop is CASTLTTGHNSPLHF. CDR3 nucleotides: TGTGCCAGCACCCTAACGACAGGGCATAATTCACCCCTCCACTTT.

The chain combines TRBV5-4 with TRBJ2-3; TRBD2 is a possible D gene (6 bases). Germline assignment: CDR1 SGHNT and CDR2 YYREEE (reference sequence). V dropped 4 bases and J dropped 9 bases, with 15 bases sitting between them. The CDR3 consists of 13 residues. For the CDR3, the DNA is TGTGCCAGCAGCGCAAGTTCGGGAGAAACGCAGTATTTT. It codes for CASSASSGETQYF.

The rearrangement links TRBV9 to TRBJ2-3; 9 bases are a match to TRBD2. The CDR3 length is 15 residues. Germline values: CDR1 SGDLS, CDR2 YYNGEE. V lost 3 bases to trimming and J lost 7 bases; unmatched junction nucleotides: 9. DNA for the CDR3: TGTGCCAGCAGCGCCAATAGCGGGAGCCTTCATACGCAGTATTTT. Its translation: CASSANSGSLHTQYF.

The V and J genes are TRBV5-5 and TRBJ2-7; maybe TRBD2 (5 bases). Germline loops: CDR1 SGHKS, CDR2 YYEKEE (reference sequence). V lost 2 bases and J 2 bases, leaving 11 bases between the germline ends. This CDR3 is 14 amino acids long. CDR3 bases: TGTGCCAGCAGCTTCGGGGTCGACCCCTACGAGCAGTACTTC. Protein sequence: CASSFGVDPYEQYF.

Here the CDR3 reads CASSQAMGGDMNTEAFF. CDR3 nucleotides: TGTGCCAGCAGCCAGGCTATGGGAGGGGACATGAACACTGAAGCTTTCTTT. The chain has TRBV14 and TRBJ1-1; a weak D match, TRBD1 (6 bases). Between the trimmed V and J ends, which lost 3 bases and 0 bases, there was a span of 17 bases. CDR1 is SGHDN, CDR2 FVKESK, per germline. The CDR3 loop spans 17 amino acids. Filled out from reference TRBV14 and TRBJ1-1, the complete variable domain reads EAGVTQFPSHSVIEKGQTVTLRCDPISGHDNLYWYRRVMGKEIKFLLHFVKESKQDESGMPNNRFLAERTGGTYSTLKVQPAELEDSGVYFCASSQAMGGDMNTEAFFGQGTRLTVV.

The rearrangement joins TRBV5-1 to TRBJ1-4; 9 bases agree with TRBD1. Germline CDR1 reads SGHRS; CDR2 reads YFSETQ. The CDR3 is 16 residues long. With 3 bases clipped from V and 2 bases from J, the junction kept 5 bases outside the gene matches. The DNA of the CDR3 is TGCGCCAGCAGCTCCGACAGGGGGGAGACTAATGAAAAACTGTTTTTT. It is translated as CASSSDRGETNEKLFF.